A single sample gave rise to the 30 T cell receptor beta chains below, sequenced in a study of T cells after yellow fever vaccination. TCRdb redid the calling of the 5' RACE reads with MiXCR, one entry per CDR3 protein. The sample lists a few hundred thousand distinct CDR3 sequences, about 6% occurring once. The source was PBMCs, collected 5 days after the yellow fever booster vaccination. The receptors here all came from a man aged 30 to 39 who received the YFV17D yellow fever vaccine.

This clonotype was observed a few times. This chain uses TRBV7-2 with TRBJ2-2, with D maybe TRBD1 (6 bases). There are 16 residues in the CDR3. Trimming shortened V by 2 bases and J by 4 bases, and 14 bases separated the two germline ends. Germline V gene lookup returns CDR1 SGHTA and CDR2 FQGNSA. The CDR3 reads CASSLRRDIGTGELFF. The CDR3 nucleotides read TGTGCCAGCAGCTTAAGAAGGGACATAGGCACCGGGGAGCTGTTTTTT.

There are many counts of this clonotype. The chain recombines TRBV6-5 with TRBJ2-7; the D gene is possibly TRBD1 (5 bases). The germline CDR1 and CDR2 sequences are MNHEY and SVGAGI. With 4 bases removed from V and 0 bases from J, the gap between germline ends came to 10 bases. The length of the CDR3 is 14 residues. This CDR3 is CASSSGQSSYEQYF. The CDR3 bases are TGTGCCAGCAGTTCCGGACAATCCTCCTACGAGCAGTACTTC.

This clonotype was seen ten or more times. CDR3 in DNA: TGTGCCAGCAGCTTAGGGGGCATCAGCTCTGGAAACACCATATATTTT. As protein: CASSLGGISSGNTIYF. This chain connects TRBV7-2 to TRBJ1-3, with D possibly matching TRBD1 (5 bases). V shed 1 base and J shed 0 bases, with 10 bases lying between them. The CDR3 consists of 16 residues. CDR1 and CDR2 from the germline V gene are SGHTA and FQGNSA.

Only a few counts were recorded for this clonotype. V and J are TRBV7-2 and TRBJ2-1; 7 bases line up with TRBD2. This CDR3 has 13 residues. Germline trimming cut 8 bases from V and 9 bases from J; bases unmatched to any gene: 10. CDR1 SGHTA and CDR2 FQGNSA come from the germline V gene. The CDR3 region is CASRTGGASEQFF. In DNA, the CDR3 is TGTGCCAGCCGAACGGGAGGAGCATCTGAGCAGTTCTTC. Full variable domain (outside the CDR3, taken from reference TRBV7-2 and TRBJ2-1): GAGVSQSPSNKVTEKGKDVELRCDPISGHTALYWYRQSLGQGLEFLIYFQGNSAPDKSGLPSDRFSAERTGGSVSTLTIQRTQQEDSAVYLCASRTGGASEQFFGPGTRLTVL.

This clonotype appeared a few times. V gene TRBV7-2 combines with J gene TRBJ2-1; weak D call: TRBD2 (6 bases). Germline V gene sequence: CDR1 SGHTA, CDR2 FQGNSA. The V end was cut by 2 bases, the J end by 9 bases, with 8 bases between. There are 12 residues in the CDR3. The DNA of the CDR3 is TGTGCCAGCAGCTTAATCGGGAGTGAGCAGTTCTTC. Translation: CASSLIGSEQFF.

This clonotype was recorded at least ten times. This sequence joins TRBV5-6 and TRBJ2-3, with no clear D. This CDR3 comprises 12 residues. Trimming took 2 bases from V and 3 from J, leaving 4 bases between them. The germline gives CDR1 SGHDT, CDR2 YYEEEE. CDR3 nucleotides: TGTGCCAGCAGCTTTACGACAGATACGCAGTATTTT. The encoded protein is CASSFTTDTQYF.

This clonotype was counted many times. The chain links TRBV12-3 or TRBV12-4 to TRBJ2-5, with D unclear. CDR3 size: 13 residues. With 1 base removed from V and 3 bases from J, the gap between germline ends came to 6 bases. The CDR3 sequence is CASSLGVKETQYF. The CDR3 DNA sequence: TGTGCCAGCAGTTTAGGGGTTAAAGAGACCCAGTACTTC.

This clonotype has at least ten counts. The chain employs TRBV20-1 and TRBJ2-1, with 12 bases lining up with TRBD2. The CDR3 length is 18 residues. Germline CDR1 reads DFQATT; CDR2 reads SNEGSKA (reference sequence). J gave up 0 bases and V 6 bases, and 12 bases lay outside the gene matches. CDR3 loop: CSAFLAGGPGDSYNEQFF. DNA of the CDR3: TGCAGTGCCTTCCTAGCGGGAGGGCCGGGGGACTCCTACAATGAGCAGTTCTTC.

This clonotype came up many times. This chain uses TRBV2 with TRBJ2-5, with D maybe TRBD1 (6 bases). V lost 7 bases to trimming and J lost 7 bases, with 19 bases between them. From germline, CDR1 is SNHLY and CDR2 FYNNEI. The CDR3 is 14 residues long. Written as DNA, the CDR3 is TGTGCCAGCAACTGGGACACTGGGGCTGGGACCCAGTACTTC. Protein: CASNWDTGAGTQYF. The full variable domain, rest sourced from reference TRBV2 and TRBJ2-5, is EPEVTQTPSHQVTQMGQEVILRCVPISNHLYFYWYRQILGQKVEFLVSFYNNEISEKSEIFDDQFSVERPDGSNFTLKIRSTKLEDSAMYFCASNWDTGAGTQYFGPGTRLLVL.

This clonotype was recorded at least ten times. The rearrangement uses TRBV18 and TRBJ2-1; TRBD2 is a possible D gene (6 bases). The CDR3 is made up of 13 amino acids. Trimming took 2 bases from V and 8 from J, leaving 10 bases between them. Germline assignment: CDR1 KGHSH and CDR2 LQKENI. The CDR3 sequence is CASSPWGVDEQFF. As DNA, the CDR3 is TGTGCCAGCTCACCATGGGGGGTGGATGAGCAGTTCTTC.

The genes are TRBV5-6 and TRBJ1-1; no firm D call. CDR3 length equals 13 residues. CDR1 and CDR2 (germline): SGHDT, YYEEEE. Deletions cut 1 base from V and 1 base from J, with 5 bases between. The CDR3, as DNA: TGTGCCAGCAGCTTGTTACCGAACACTGAAGCTTTCTTT. Its protein product is CASSLLPNTEAFF. The variable domain in full, completed from reference TRBV5-6 and TRBJ1-1, reads DAGVTQSPTHLIKTRGQQVTLRCSPKSGHDTVSWYQQALGQGPQFIFQYYEEEERQRGNFPDRFSGHQFPNYSSELNVNALLLGDSALYLCASSLLPNTEAFFGQGTRLTVV.

The V call is TRBV11-2, the J call TRBJ2-1, with D possibly TRBD1 on 6 matching bases. The CDR3 is 19 residues long. V was trimmed by 7 bases and J by 6 bases, leaving 31 bases between them. Germline CDR1 reads SGHAT; CDR2 reads FQNNGV. CDR3 amino acids: CASTTDRPRGPKGLNEQFF. CDR3 in DNA: TGTGCCAGCACCACCGACAGGCCGAGGGGCCCAAAGGGCCTCAATGAGCAGTTCTTC.

This chain joins TRBV12-3 or TRBV12-4 and TRBJ2-1; no firm D call. The CDR3 is made up of 11 amino acids. V lost 3 bases and J lost 7, with 4 bases in between. The CDR3 here is CASSFVNEQFF. The DNA of the CDR3 is TGTGCCAGCAGTTTTGTGAATGAGCAGTTCTTC.

This clonotype has just a few counts. V usage is TRBV20-1 and J usage is TRBJ1-3; D is undetermined. CDR1 is DFQATT, CDR2 SNEGSKA, per germline (reference sequence). V lost 0 bases and J lost 1, with 10 bases in between. The CDR3 consists of 15 residues. CDR3 sequence (DNA): TGCAGTGCTAGAGATCCCCTCCAGTCTGGAAACACCATATATTTT. Its protein product is CSARDPLQSGNTIYF.

This clonotype was counted ten times or more. The rearrangement uses TRBV6-2 or TRBV6-3 and TRBJ2-1; 7 bases are a match to TRBD2. The CDR3 contains 15 residues. V was pared by 2 bases and J by 2 bases, with 3 bases of the junction left unmatched. Germline V CDR1 and CDR2: MNHEY, SVGEGT. In DNA form, the CDR3 reads TGTGCCAGCAGTTACGCTAGCGGCCCCTACAATGAGCAGTTCTTC. Its translation is CASSYASGPYNEQFF.

This clonotype was seen repeatedly, ten times or more. This chain joins TRBV23-1 and TRBJ1-5, with D possibly being TRBD1 (5 bases). TRBV23-1 is flagged as an ORF with uncertain function. Deletions cut 3 bases from V and 0 bases from J, with 12 bases between. The CDR3 has 16 residues. CDR3 bases: TGCGCCAGCAGTCACCCGGGACGGGATAGCAATCAGCCCCAGCATTTT. Translation gives CASSHPGRDSNQPQHF.

CDR3: CASSFLEETQYF. CDR3 DNA: TGTGCCAGCAGCTTCTTGGAAGAGACCCAGTACTTC. The chain carries TRBV7-2 and TRBJ2-5; D is unclear. The CDR3 extends over 12 amino acids. V gave up 3 bases and J gave up 3 bases, with 5 bases separating them. CDR1 is SGHTA and CDR2 is FQGNSA in the germline V gene.

In its sample, this clonotype was seen a few times. This chain uses TRBV20-1 with TRBJ1-1, with D possibly matching TRBD1 (5 bases). V lost 1 base, J lost 2 bases, and 11 bases lay in between. Per germline, CDR1 DFQATT and CDR2 SNEGSKA (reference sequence). CDR3 length equals 14 residues. The CDR3: CSARVRGANTEAFF. DNA of the CDR3: TGCAGTGCTAGAGTGCGGGGCGCAAACACTGAAGCTTTCTTT.

This clonotype was counted a few times. The V gene is TRBV20-1, the J gene TRBJ2-1; TRBD2 matches at 8 bases. The germline V gene encodes CDR1 DFQATT and CDR2 SNEGSKA (reference sequence). The CDR3 consists of 15 residues. V gave up 3 bases and J gave up 0 bases; unmatched junction bases: 4. This CDR3 reads CSASSGIPSYNEQFF. CDR3 nucleotide sequence: TGCAGTGCTAGTAGCGGGATCCCCTCCTACAATGAGCAGTTCTTC.

This clonotype was recorded at least ten times. This chain uses TRBV14 with TRBJ2-7; TRBD2 agrees at 8 bases. Germline V gene lookup returns CDR1 SGHDN and CDR2 FVKESK. This CDR3 has 15 amino acids. V shed 4 bases and J 3 bases; nucleotides not matched to a gene: 8. CDR3 in DNA: TGTGCCAGCAGCCTGCTCATTAGCGGGAACTACGAGCAGTACTTC. This codes for CASSLLISGNYEQYF.

The chain is built from TRBV12-3 or TRBV12-4 and TRBJ1-5; D possibly corresponds to TRBD1 (5 bases). V lost 6 bases to trimming and J lost 6 bases, with 15 bases between them. This CDR3 is built from 14 residues. The CDR3 nucleotides read TGTGCCAGCAGCCAGGGACTGCGGGGTCAGCCCCAGCATTTT. It codes for CASSQGLRGQPQHF.

This clonotype was recorded only once. A much larger clone differs by one base, so this may be a read error. The V gene is TRBV20-1, the J gene TRBJ2-3; D unresolved. V gave up 1 base and J gave up 5 bases, with 16 bases separating them. Germline-derived CDR1 and CDR2 are DFQATT and SNEGSKA (reference sequence). This CDR3 has 15 amino acids. The DNA for the CDR3 is TGCAGTGCTAGAGGCTCCCTGGCCTCCGAAGATACGCAGTATTTT. This translates into CSARGSLASEDTQYF.

The chain recombines TRBV14 with TRBJ1-1, with D uncertain. The CDR3 has 13 residues. V shed 0 bases and J shed 0 bases, with 2 bases lying between them. The V gene's germline CDR1 is SGHDN and CDR2 FVKESK. CDR3 sequence (DNA): TGTGCCAGCAGCCAAGAAATGAACACTGAAGCTTTCTTT. Translation: CASSQEMNTEAFF.

The V gene is TRBV20-1, the J gene TRBJ2-5; 7 bases match TRBD2. Germline V lookup: CDR1 DFQATT, CDR2 SNEGSKA (reference sequence). The CDR3 loop spans 16 amino acids. With V trimmed by 4 bases and J by 3 bases, 14 bases remained unmatched. The CDR3 sequence: CSAMAGEQLAKETQYF. As DNA, the CDR3 is TGCAGTGCTATGGCGGGAGAGCAGCTAGCAAAAGAGACCCAGTACTTC.

This clonotype was picked up one time. The junction does not match germline at one end; this may be a read error. This chain connects TRBV20-1 to TRBJ2-6; either TRBD1 or TRBD2 may fit D (6 bases each). Germline CDR1 and CDR2: DFQATT and SNEGSKA (reference sequence). The CDR3 loop spans 17 amino acids. Here the CDR3 DNA reads TGCTGTGCTAGGAAAGGGGGGTCTAGCTCTGGGGCCAACGTCCTGACTTTC. It specifies CCARKGGSSSGANVLTF.

Comments on this clonotype: It may be a read error: a sequence one base away is much more abundant. The chain employs TRBV28 and TRBJ2-7, with 11 bases that match TRBD1. CDR3 length: 13 residues. The V and J ends lost 5 bases and 5 bases, in that order; junction bases with no gene match: 2. CDR1 and CDR2 from the germline V gene are MDHEN and SYDVKM. CDR3: CASSPGQGDEQYF. The CDR3 DNA reads as TGTGCCAGCAGTCCGGGACAGGGGGACGAGCAGTACTTC.

This clonotype was detected only a few times. The rearrangement joins TRBV6-2 or TRBV6-3 to TRBJ1-1; D possibly corresponds to TRBD1 (6 bases). V lost 4 bases, J lost 1 base, and 10 bases lay in between. The CDR3 spans 14 residues. Germline-derived CDR1 and CDR2 are MNHEY and SVGEGT. CDR3 sequence: CASSLAGENTEAFF. The DNA for the CDR3 is TGTGCCAGCAGTTTAGCAGGGGAGAACACTGAAGCTTTCTTT.

This clonotype was observed a handful of times. The V gene is TRBV7-2, the J gene TRBJ1-3, with D unclear. Germline V CDR1 and CDR2: SGHTA, FQGNSA. Trimming left V 6 bases short and J 3 bases short, with 12 bases between. CDR3 length: 14 residues. CDR3 DNA sequence: TGTGCCAGCAGTTTGCGGGTTTATGGAAACACCATATATTTT. Amino acids: CASSLRVYGNTIYF.

As regards this clonotype: This sequence may be a read error, since a much larger clone differs from it by one base. V is TRBV4-3 and J is TRBJ2-7, with D unclear. V dropped 4 bases and J dropped 2 bases, with 15 bases sitting between them. Germline loops: CDR1 LGHNA, CDR2 YSLEER. This CDR3 comprises 15 residues. CDR3 in DNA: TGCGCCAGCAGCCTGGGTTGGGGAATCACCTACGAGCAGTACTTC. Translated: CASSLGWGITYEQYF.

This chain connects TRBV20-1 to TRBJ2-3; 8 nucleotides line up with TRBD2. The CDR3 has 14 residues. Per the germline V gene, CDR1 is DFQATT and CDR2 is SNEGSKA (reference sequence). The V gene end was trimmed by 4 bases and the J gene end by 3 bases; junction bases not matched to a gene: 6. The CDR3 DNA reads TGCAGTGCTACAGCGGGAGAAACAACAGATACGCAGTATTTT. Amino acids: CSATAGETTDTQYF.